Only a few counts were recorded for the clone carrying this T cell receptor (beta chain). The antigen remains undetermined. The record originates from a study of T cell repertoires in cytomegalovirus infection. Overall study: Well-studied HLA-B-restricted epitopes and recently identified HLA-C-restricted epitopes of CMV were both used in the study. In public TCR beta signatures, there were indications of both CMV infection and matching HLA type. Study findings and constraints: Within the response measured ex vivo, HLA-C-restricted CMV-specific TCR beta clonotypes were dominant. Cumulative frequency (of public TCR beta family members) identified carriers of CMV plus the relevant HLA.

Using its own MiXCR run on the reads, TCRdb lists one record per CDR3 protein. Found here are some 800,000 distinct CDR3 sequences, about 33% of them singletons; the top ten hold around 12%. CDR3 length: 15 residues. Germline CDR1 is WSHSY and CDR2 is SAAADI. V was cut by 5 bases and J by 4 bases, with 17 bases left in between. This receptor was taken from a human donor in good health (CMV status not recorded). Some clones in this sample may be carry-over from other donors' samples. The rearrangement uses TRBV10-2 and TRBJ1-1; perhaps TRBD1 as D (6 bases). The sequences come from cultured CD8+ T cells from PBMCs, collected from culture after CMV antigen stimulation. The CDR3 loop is CASSLWDTGFTEAFF. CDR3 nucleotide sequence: TGCGCCAGCAGTCTTTGGGACACGGGATTCACTGAAGCTTTCTTT.